These 29 T cell receptor beta chains originate from one sample sequenced in a study of blood T cells in healthy people across ages. A sample-barcoded 5' primer and a J-beta primer mix were used in a second PCR of about 6 to 11 cycles. TCRdb redid the calling of the 5' RACE reads with MiXCR, one entry per CDR3 protein. The top ten clones hold about 13% of a sample with hundreds of thousands of distinct CDR3 sequences, around 52% of them seen once. The source material was blood. Receptors were obtained from an elderly woman in good health.

This clonotype showed up just a few times. This clone may be a read error of a much larger clone one base away. The chain has TRBV11-1 and TRBJ2-5; D unclear. Germline loops: CDR1 SGHAT, CDR2 FQDESV (reference sequence). V lost 4 bases and J lost 11, with 17 bases in between. The CDR3 runs to 13 residues. CDR3: CASSSGRYNEQYF. For the CDR3, the DNA is TGTGCCAGCAGCTCCGGACGGTACAATGAGCAGTACTTC.

The chain couples TRBV20-1 to TRBJ1-1; TRBD1 is a possible D gene (6 bases). Germline V CDR1 and CDR2: DFQATT, SNEGSKA (reference sequence). This CDR3 contains 14 residues. Trimming shortened V by 2 bases and J by 0 bases, and 10 bases separated the two germline ends. The CDR3 loop is CSARKGGLNTEAFF. Here the CDR3 DNA reads TGCAGTGCTAGAAAGGGGGGCCTGAACACTGAAGCTTTCTTT.

This chain joins TRBV29-1 and TRBJ2-3; D remains ambiguous. This CDR3 comprises 15 residues. V gave up 0 bases and J gave up 2 bases, with 12 bases separating them. The germline gives CDR1 SQVTM, CDR2 ANQGSEA. CDR3 region: CSVEDPEYYTDTQYF. The CDR3 DNA follows: TGCAGCGTTGAAGATCCGGAATACTACACAGATACGCAGTATTTT.

The rearrangement joins TRBV29-1 to TRBJ2-7, with D perhaps matching TRBD2 (6 bases). The CDR3 has 16 amino acids. Trimming cost V 2 bases and J 3 bases, with 20 bases left between them. Germline V lookup: CDR1 SQVTM, CDR2 ANQGSEA. CDR3 in DNA: TGCAGCGTTGAAAAATGGGGACCCCGGGGGAACTACGAGCAGTACTTC. Translation: CSVEKWGPRGNYEQYF.

This clonotype showed up many times. The chain has TRBV7-3 and TRBJ2-1; TRBD2 matches 7 bases. Germline-derived CDR1 and CDR2 are SGHTA and FQGTGA. This CDR3 contains 16 residues. The trim removed 1 base at V and 4 bases at J, leaving 7 bases unmatched. The CDR3 nucleotides read TGTGCCAGCAGCTTAAGTGCTAGCGGAATTTACAATGAGCAGTTCTTC. Residues: CASSLSASGIYNEQFF.

The V call is TRBV20-1, the J call TRBJ2-5; possibly TRBD2 for D (6 bases). Germline V lookup: CDR1 DFQATT, CDR2 SNEGSKA (reference sequence). The length of the CDR3 is 12 residues. V dropped 7 bases and J dropped 5 bases, with 14 bases sitting between them. The CDR3 sequence: CSVGLLRETQYF. The CDR3 DNA reads TGCAGTGTGGGACTCCTCAGGGAGACCCAGTACTTC.

This clonotype was recorded a few times. The chain links TRBV2 to TRBJ2-1; the D gene could be TRBD1 or TRBD2 (5 bases each). The CDR3 extends over 17 amino acids. The V gene lost 7 bases and the J gene lost 11 bases, with 30 bases spanning the gap. Germline loops: CDR1 SNHLY, CDR2 FYNNEI. CDR3 sequence (DNA): TGTGCCAGCACAGAGTCGGGGACCGAGCGTCGGAGAGGGAAGCAGTTCTTC. Amino acid sequence: CASTESGTERRRGKQFF.

A word on this clonotype: Its ends do not fully match the called genes, so a read error is possible. As DNA, the CDR3 is TGTGCCAGCAGTTTCACCTCCAGCACAGATGCGCAGTATTTT. Protein product: CASSFTSSTDAQYF. J is TRBJ2-3 and V is TRBV12-3 or TRBV12-4; no clear D. CDR3 size: 14 residues.

The chain recombines TRBV7-2 with TRBJ2-6, with D possibly matching TRBD2 (6 bases). Trimming took off 5 bases at V and 0 bases at J, with 20 bases between the two ends. The CDR3 contains 19 residues. From germline, CDR1 is SGHTA and CDR2 FQGNSA. CDR3 nucleotides: TGTGCCAGCAGCCTACCTCACGGAGGGTTGACCTCTGGGGCCAACGTCCTGACTTTC. It encodes CASSLPHGGLTSGANVLTF. The complete variable domain, with remaining parts taken from reference TRBV7-2 and TRBJ2-6, reads GAGVSQSPSNKVTEKGKDVELRCDPISGHTALYWYRQSLGQGLEFLIYFQGNSAPDKSGLPSDRFSAERTGGSVSTLTIQRTQQEDSAVYLCASSLPHGGLTSGANVLTFGAGSRLTVL.

In this sample, this clonotype turned up many times. V gene TRBV5-1 combines with J gene TRBJ2-1, with D possibly being TRBD2 (5 bases). The V gene's germline CDR1 is SGHRS and CDR2 YFSETQ. With 3 bases removed from V and 0 bases from J, the gap between germline ends came to 13 bases. CDR3 length: 16 residues. The CDR3 region is CASSSLLGGSYNEQFF. CDR3 nucleotide sequence: TGCGCCAGCAGCTCCTTACTAGGAGGCTCCTACAATGAGCAGTTCTTC. The variable domain in full, completed from reference TRBV5-1 and TRBJ2-1, reads KAGVTQTPRYLIKTRGQQVTLSCSPISGHRSVSWYQQTPGQGLQFLFEYFSETQRNKGNFPGRFSGRQFSNSRSEMNVSTLELGDSALYLCASSSLLGGSYNEQFFGPGTRLTVL.

This chain connects TRBV28 to TRBJ2-7, with 13 bases lining up with TRBD2. Per the germline V gene, CDR1 is MDHEN and CDR2 is SYDVKM. Losses at the gene ends were 2 bases for V and 6 bases for J; bases not matched to a gene: 10. The length of the CDR3 is 17 residues. The CDR3 protein is CASSLGRGLAGVLEQYF. The DNA of the CDR3 is TGTGCCAGCAGTTTAGGGCGAGGACTAGCGGGAGTTCTCGAGCAGTACTTC.

The gene calls are TRBV3-1 and TRBJ1-6; no firm D call. V lost 8 bases to trimming and J lost 6 bases, with 17 bases between them. The germline V gene encodes CDR1 LGHDT and CDR2 YNNKEL (reference sequence). The CDR3 spans 15 residues. The CDR3: CASSPGLGSNSPLHF. The CDR3, as DNA: TGTGCCAGCTCTCCCGGCCTGGGAAGTAATTCACCCCTCCACTTT. Supplemented by reference TRBV3-1 and TRBJ1-6, the full variable domain reads DTAVSQTPKYLVTQMGNDKSIKCEQNLGHDTMYWYKQDSKKFLKIMFSYNNKELIINETVPNRFSPKSPDKAHLNLHINSLELGDSAVYFCASSPGLGSNSPLHFGNGTRLTVT.

The chain combines TRBV28 with TRBJ2-1; weak D call: TRBD2 (6 bases). CDR3 length: 12 amino acids. Per the germline V gene, CDR1 is MDHEN and CDR2 is SYDVKM. Trimming took off 5 bases at V and 15 bases at J, with 17 bases between the two ends. The chain's CDR3 is CASSVRTGLWFF. The DNA of the CDR3 is TGTGCCAGCAGTGTTAGGACGGGACTTTGGTTCTTC.

This chain uses TRBV3-1 with TRBJ1-2, with 7 bases identical to TRBD1. The V gene's germline CDR1 is LGHDT and CDR2 YNNKEL (reference sequence). The length of the CDR3 is 13 residues. V gave up 5 bases and J gave up 7 bases; unmatched junction bases: 7. CDR3 bases: TGTGCCAGCAGCGTCCGGGACAGAGGTGGCTACACCTTC. Residues: CASSVRDRGGYTF.

The chain couples TRBV29-1 to TRBJ2-7; the D is unclear. The CDR3 is 12 amino acids. CDR1 and CDR2 (germline): SQVTM, ANQGSEA. V was pared by 5 bases and J by 0 bases, with 8 bases between. In nucleotides, the CDR3 is TGCAGCGTTCGGGTGAGCTCCTACGAGCAGTACTTC. It codes for CSVRVSSYEQYF.

This chain uses TRBV12-3 or TRBV12-4 with TRBJ1-1; D uncertain. The CDR3 sequence is 12 residues long. The V end was cut by 5 bases, the J end by 5 bases, with 9 bases between. The CDR3 DNA reads TGTGCCAGCAGTCATTCCATGACTGAAGCTTTCTTT. Its protein product is CASSHSMTEAFF.

This clonotype was counted ten times or more. Written as DNA, the CDR3 is TGCAGTACAGGGATCAGCACAGATACGCAGTATTTT. Translation gives CSTGISTDTQYF. The chain combines TRBV20-1 with TRBJ2-3; TRBD1 is a possible D gene (6 bases). This CDR3 is 12 amino acids long. V was pared by 8 bases and J by 0 bases, with 9 bases between. Germline-derived CDR1 and CDR2 are DFQATT and SNEGSKA (reference sequence).

This clonotype was seen at least ten times. The chain has TRBV7-9 and TRBJ1-2; D possibly corresponds to TRBD1 (5 bases). This CDR3 contains 14 residues. V gave up 5 bases and J gave up 7 bases, with 17 bases separating them. The germline gives CDR1 SEHNR, CDR2 FQNEAQ (reference sequence). The CDR3: CASSPWGPASGYTF. DNA of the CDR3: TGTGCCAGCAGCCCCTGGGGACCGGCTAGTGGCTACACCTTC. The full variable domain, rest sourced from reference TRBV7-9 and TRBJ1-2, is DTGVSQNPRHKITKRGQNVTFRCDPISEHNRLYWYRQTLGQGPEFLTYFQNEAQLEKSRLLSDRFSAERPKGSFSTLEIQRTEQGDSAMYLCASSPWGPASGYTFGSGTRLTVV.

The J gene is TRBJ2-3, the V gene TRBV5-1; tentative D call: TRBD1 (5 bases). The V end was cut by 2 bases, the J end by 0 bases, with 10 bases between. Germline CDR1 is SGHRS and CDR2 is YFSETQ. The CDR3 covers 15 residues. Written as DNA, the CDR3 is TGCGCCAGCAGCTTCACAGGAGCTAGCACAGATACGCAGTATTTT. It yields the protein CASSFTGASTDTQYF.

The rearrangement uses TRBV6-2 or TRBV6-3 and TRBJ2-2, with 11 positions matching TRBD2. CDR1 and CDR2 (germline): MNHEY, SVGEGT. This CDR3 has 16 residues. The V segment lost 6 bases and the J segment 1 base; nucleotides outside the gene matches: 4. The chain's CDR3 is CASRIGTSGNTGELFF. In DNA, the CDR3 is TGTGCCAGCAGGATAGGGACTAGCGGGAACACCGGGGAGCTGTTTTTT.

J is TRBJ1-2 and V is TRBV12-3 or TRBV12-4; 7 bases align to TRBD1. The trim removed 2 bases at V and 8 bases at J, leaving 8 bases unmatched. The CDR3 runs 14 residues. CDR3 DNA sequence: TGTGCCAGCAGTTTAACAGGGGCACTGAGGGGCTACACCTTC. Protein sequence: CASSLTGALRGYTF.

The chain uses TRBV20-1 and TRBJ2-3; D is uncertain. The last part of the DNA fits TRBJ1-5 better; the J call may be wrong. The CDR3 covers 13 residues. Germline CDR1 DFQATT, CDR2 SNEGSKA (reference sequence). CDR3 DNA sequence: TGCAGTGCTAGAGTTCAGGTGGGAGATACGCAGCATTTT. Its translation is CSARVQVGDTQHF.

The CDR3 sequence is CASSLRTSGDTDTQYF. In nucleotides, the CDR3 is TGTGCCAGCTCACTACGGACTAGCGGGGACACAGATACGCAGTATTTT. This chain uses TRBV2 with TRBJ2-3; TRBD2 agrees at 12 bases. The V gene's germline CDR1 is SNHLY and CDR2 FYNNEI. The V and J ends lost 8 bases and 2 bases, in that order; junction bases with no gene match: 8. CDR3 size: 16 residues.

This clonotype showed up many times. The gene calls are TRBV12-3 or TRBV12-4 and TRBJ2-3; D might be TRBD1 or TRBD2, each matching 5 bases. The V and J ends lost 1 base and 0 bases respectively, with 14 bases between them. There are 17 residues in the CDR3. The CDR3 sequence: CASSLEVAYRSTDTQYF. The CDR3 DNA reads as TGTGCCAGCAGTTTAGAGGTAGCGTACAGGAGCACAGATACGCAGTATTTT.

About this clonotype: One base away lies a much larger clone, so this may be a sequencing read error. The chain has TRBV5-1 and TRBJ2-3; TRBD2 is a possible D gene (6 bases). This CDR3 contains 14 residues. Per germline, CDR1 SGHRS and CDR2 YFSETQ. Trimming pared 4 bases from V and 11 bases from J, leaving 20 bases between. The CDR3 region is CASSATAGRDQQYF. CDR3 DNA: TGCGCCAGCAGCGCAACAGCGGGCCGGGATCAGCAGTATTTT.

This chain's CDR3 is CASSQEMDYGYTF. The CDR3 DNA sequence: TGCGCCAGCAGCCAAGAAATGGACTATGGCTACACCTTC. This chain links TRBV4-3 with TRBJ1-2; D unresolved. The length of the CDR3 is 13 residues. The germline CDR1 and CDR2 sequences are LGHNA and YSLEER. V was clipped by 0 bases and J by 3 bases, with 5 bases between them.

The V call is TRBV6-2 or TRBV6-3, the J call TRBJ2-5; 9 bases map to TRBD1. There are 15 residues in the CDR3. The ends lost 7 bases at V and 1 base at J; junction bases unmatched: 7. CDR1 and CDR2 from the germline V gene are MNHEY and SVGEGT. CDR3 protein: CASNIPDRGQETQYF. Here the CDR3 DNA reads TGTGCCAGCAACATACCGGACAGGGGCCAAGAGACCCAGTACTTC.

This chain connects TRBV4-2 to TRBJ2-7; 10 bases are a match to TRBD1. Germline values: CDR1 LGHNA, CDR2 YNFKEQ. This CDR3 spans 20 amino acids. With V trimmed by 1 base and J by 4 bases, 19 bases remained unmatched. CDR3 loop: CASSQVGHDKSGQGFYEQYF. The CDR3 coding sequence is TGTGCCAGCAGCCAAGTTGGTCACGACAAGTCGGGACAGGGGTTTTACGAGCAGTACTTC.

This clonotype was detected only a few times. The chain has TRBV15 and TRBJ1-5; no clear D gene. V was trimmed by 0 bases and J by 4 bases, leaving 13 bases between them. Looked up from germline, CDR1 is LNHNV and CDR2 is YYDKDF (reference sequence). There are 16 residues in the CDR3. The CDR3 here is CATSRDLLGRNQPQHF. The CDR3 coding sequence is TGTGCCACCAGCAGAGATCTTTTGGGGAGGAATCAGCCCCAGCATTTT.